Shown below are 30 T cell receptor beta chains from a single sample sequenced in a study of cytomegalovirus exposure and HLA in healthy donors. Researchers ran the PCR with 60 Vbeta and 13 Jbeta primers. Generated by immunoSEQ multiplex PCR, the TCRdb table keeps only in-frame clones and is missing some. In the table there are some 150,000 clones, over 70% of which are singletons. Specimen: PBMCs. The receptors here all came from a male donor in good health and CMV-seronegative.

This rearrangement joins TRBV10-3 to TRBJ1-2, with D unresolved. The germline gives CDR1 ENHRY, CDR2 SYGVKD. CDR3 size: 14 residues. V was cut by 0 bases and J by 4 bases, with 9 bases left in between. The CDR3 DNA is TGTGCCATCAGTGAGTCTAGAGGGTCCTATGGCTACACCTTC. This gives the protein CAISESRGSYGYTF.

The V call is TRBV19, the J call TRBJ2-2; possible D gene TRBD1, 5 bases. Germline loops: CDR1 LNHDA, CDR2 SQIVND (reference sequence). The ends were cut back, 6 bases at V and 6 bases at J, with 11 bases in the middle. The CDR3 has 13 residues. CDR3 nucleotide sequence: TGTGCCAGTAGATGGGGCTCGTCCGGGGAGCTGTTTTTT. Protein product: CASRWGSSGELFF.

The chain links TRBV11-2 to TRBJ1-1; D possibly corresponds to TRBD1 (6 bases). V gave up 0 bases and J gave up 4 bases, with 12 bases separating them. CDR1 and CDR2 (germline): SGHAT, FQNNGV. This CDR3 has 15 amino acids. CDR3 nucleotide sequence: TGTGCCAGCAGCTTAGATACAGGGTGGGCCACTGAAGCTTTCTTT. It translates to CASSLDTGWATEAFF.

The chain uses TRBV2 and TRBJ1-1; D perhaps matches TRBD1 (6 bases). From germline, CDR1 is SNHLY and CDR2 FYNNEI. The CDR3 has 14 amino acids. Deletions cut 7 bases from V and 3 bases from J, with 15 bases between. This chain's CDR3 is CASNKNQGYTEAFF. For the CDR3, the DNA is TGTGCCAGCAACAAAAATCAGGGGTACACTGAAGCTTTCTTT.

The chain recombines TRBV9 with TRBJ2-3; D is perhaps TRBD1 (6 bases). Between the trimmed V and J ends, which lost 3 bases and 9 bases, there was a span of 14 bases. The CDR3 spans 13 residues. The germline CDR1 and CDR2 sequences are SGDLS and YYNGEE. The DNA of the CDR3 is TGTGCCAGCAGCGCCGATTTCGACAGGACGCAGTATTTT. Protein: CASSADFDRTQYF.

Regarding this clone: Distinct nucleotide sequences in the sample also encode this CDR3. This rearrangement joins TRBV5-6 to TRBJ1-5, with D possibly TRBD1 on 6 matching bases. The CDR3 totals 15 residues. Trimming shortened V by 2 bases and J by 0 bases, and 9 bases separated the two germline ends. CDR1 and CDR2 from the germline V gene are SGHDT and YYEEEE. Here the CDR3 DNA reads TGTGCCAGCAGCTTCAGGGGTTATAGCAATCAGCCCCAGCATTTT. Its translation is CASSFRGYSNQPQHF.

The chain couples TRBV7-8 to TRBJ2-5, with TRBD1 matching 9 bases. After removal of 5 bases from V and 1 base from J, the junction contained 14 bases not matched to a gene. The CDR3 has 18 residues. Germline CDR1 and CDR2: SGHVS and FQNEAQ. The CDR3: CASSQRGTGQTIQETQYF. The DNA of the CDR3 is TGTGCCAGCAGCCAAAGAGGGACAGGGCAGACTATCCAAGAGACCCAGTACTTC.

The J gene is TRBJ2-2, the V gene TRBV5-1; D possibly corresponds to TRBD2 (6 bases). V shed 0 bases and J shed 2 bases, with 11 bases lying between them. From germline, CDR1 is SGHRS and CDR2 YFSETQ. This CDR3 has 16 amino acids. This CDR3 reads CASSLVSGPNTGELFF. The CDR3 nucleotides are TGCGCCAGCAGCTTGGTTAGCGGCCCTAACACCGGGGAGCTGTTTTTT.

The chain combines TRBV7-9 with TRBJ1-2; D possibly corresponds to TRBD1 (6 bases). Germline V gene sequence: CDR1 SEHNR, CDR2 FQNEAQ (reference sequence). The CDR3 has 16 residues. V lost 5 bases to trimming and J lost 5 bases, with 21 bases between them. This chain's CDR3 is CASSPRQARSPYGYTF. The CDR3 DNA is TGTGCCAGCAGCCCACGACAGGCCCGTTCCCCTTATGGCTACACCTTC. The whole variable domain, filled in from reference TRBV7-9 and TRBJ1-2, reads DTGVSQNPRHKITKRGQNVTFRCDPISEHNRLYWYRQTLGQGPEFLTYFQNEAQLEKSRLLSDRFSAERPKGSFSTLEIQRTEQGDSAMYLCASSPRQARSPYGYTFGSGTRLTVV.

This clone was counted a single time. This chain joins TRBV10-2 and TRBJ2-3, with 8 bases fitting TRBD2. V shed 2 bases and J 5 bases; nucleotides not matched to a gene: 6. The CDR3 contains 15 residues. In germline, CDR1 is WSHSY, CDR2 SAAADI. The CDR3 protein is CASSERGGLLDTQYF. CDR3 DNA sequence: TGCGCCAGCAGTGAGCGGGGGGGCCTTTTAGATACGCAGTATTTT.

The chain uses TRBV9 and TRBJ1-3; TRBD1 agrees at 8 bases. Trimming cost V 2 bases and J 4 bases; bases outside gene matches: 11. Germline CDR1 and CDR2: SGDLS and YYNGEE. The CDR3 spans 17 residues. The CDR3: CASSVREGGTGGNTIYF. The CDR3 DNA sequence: TGTGCCAGCAGCGTTCGAGAGGGGGGGACAGGAGGAAACACCATATATTTT.

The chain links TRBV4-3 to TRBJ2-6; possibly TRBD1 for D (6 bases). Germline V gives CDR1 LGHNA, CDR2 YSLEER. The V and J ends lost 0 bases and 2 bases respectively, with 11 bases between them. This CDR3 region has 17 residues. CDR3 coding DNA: TGCGCCAGCAGCCAAGAGGACAGACCCGCTGGGGCCAACGTCCTGACTTTC. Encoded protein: CASSQEDRPAGANVLTF.

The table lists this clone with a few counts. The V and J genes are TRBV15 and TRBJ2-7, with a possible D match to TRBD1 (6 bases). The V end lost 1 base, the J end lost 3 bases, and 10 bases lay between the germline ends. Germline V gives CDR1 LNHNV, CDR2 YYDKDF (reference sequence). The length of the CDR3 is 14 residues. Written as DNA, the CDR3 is TGTGCCACCAGCAGAGCAGGGGCTAGCTACGAGCAGTACTTC. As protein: CATSRAGASYEQYF.

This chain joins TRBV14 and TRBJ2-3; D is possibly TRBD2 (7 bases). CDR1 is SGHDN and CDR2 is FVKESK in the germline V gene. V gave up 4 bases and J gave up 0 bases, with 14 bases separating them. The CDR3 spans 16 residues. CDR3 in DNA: TGTGCCAGCAGCCTCATGGGAGGGGGTAGCACAGATACGCAGTATTTT. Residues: CASSLMGGGSTDTQYF.

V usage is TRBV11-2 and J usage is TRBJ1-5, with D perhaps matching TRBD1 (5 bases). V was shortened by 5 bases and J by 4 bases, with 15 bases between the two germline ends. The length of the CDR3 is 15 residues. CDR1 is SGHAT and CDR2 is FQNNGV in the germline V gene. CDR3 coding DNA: TGTGCCAGCAGCGAAAAGGGTAGGGGAAATCAGCCCCAGCATTTT. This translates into CASSEKGRGNQPQHF.

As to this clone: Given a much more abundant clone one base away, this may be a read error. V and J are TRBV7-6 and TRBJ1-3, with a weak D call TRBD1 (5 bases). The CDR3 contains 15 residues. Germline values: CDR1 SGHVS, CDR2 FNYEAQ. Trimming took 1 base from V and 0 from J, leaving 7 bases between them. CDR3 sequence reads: CASSLGGVSGNTIYF. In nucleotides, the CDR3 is TGTGCCAGCAGCTTAGGGGGGGTCTCTGGAAACACCATATATTTT.

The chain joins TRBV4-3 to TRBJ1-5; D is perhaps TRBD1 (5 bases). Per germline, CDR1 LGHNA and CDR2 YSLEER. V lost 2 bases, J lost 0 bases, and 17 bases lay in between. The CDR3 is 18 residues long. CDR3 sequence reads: CASSQPWGRSLSNQPQHF. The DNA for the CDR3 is TGCGCCAGCAGCCAACCGTGGGGGAGGTCCCTTAGCAATCAGCCCCAGCATTTT.

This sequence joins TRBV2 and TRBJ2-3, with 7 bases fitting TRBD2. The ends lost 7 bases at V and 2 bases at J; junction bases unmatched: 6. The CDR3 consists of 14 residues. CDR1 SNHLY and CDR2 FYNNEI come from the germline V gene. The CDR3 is CASTRLALTDTQYF. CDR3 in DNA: TGTGCCAGCACAAGACTAGCCCTCACAGATACGCAGTATTTT.

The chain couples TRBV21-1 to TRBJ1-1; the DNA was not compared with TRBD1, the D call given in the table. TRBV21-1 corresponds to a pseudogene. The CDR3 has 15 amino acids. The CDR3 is CASSKGPGQNTEAFF. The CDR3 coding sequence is TGTGCCAGCAGCAAAGGCCCTGGGCAGAACACTGAAGCTTTCTTT.

CDR3 residues: CASSSGTNEKLFF. Written as DNA, the CDR3 is TGCGCCAGCAGCTCCGGGACTAATGAAAAACTGTTTTTT. This sequence joins TRBV5-1 and TRBJ1-4; D is unresolved. The CDR3 is made up of 13 amino acids. Trimming shortened V by 3 bases and J by 2 bases, and 5 bases separated the two germline ends. Germline assignment: CDR1 SGHRS and CDR2 YFSETQ.

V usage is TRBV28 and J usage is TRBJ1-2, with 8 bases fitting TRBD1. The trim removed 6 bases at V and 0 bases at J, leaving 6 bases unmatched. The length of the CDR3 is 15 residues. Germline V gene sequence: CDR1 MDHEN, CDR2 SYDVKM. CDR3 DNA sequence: TGTGCCAGCAGGATGACAGGGGTAGCTAACTATGGCTACACCTTC. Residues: CASRMTGVANYGYTF.

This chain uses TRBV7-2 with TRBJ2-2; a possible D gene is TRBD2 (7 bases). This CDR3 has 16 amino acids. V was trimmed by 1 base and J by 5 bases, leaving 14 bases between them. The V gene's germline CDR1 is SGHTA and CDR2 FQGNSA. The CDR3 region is CASSLVGGAGTGELFF. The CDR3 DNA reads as TGTGCCAGCAGCTTAGTGGGGGGGGCGGGTACCGGGGAGCTGTTTTTT. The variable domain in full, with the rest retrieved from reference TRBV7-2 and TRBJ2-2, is GAGVSQSPSNKVTEKGKDVELRCDPISGHTALYWYRQSLGQGLEFLIYFQGNSAPDKSGLPSDRFSAERTGGSVSTLTIQRTQQEDSAVYLCASSLVGGAGTGELFFGEGSRLTVL.

The CDR3 sequence: CASSPGTGGSNEQFF. As DNA, the CDR3 is TGCGCCAGCAGCCCCGGGACAGGGGGAAGCAATGAGCAGTTCTTC. This chain joins TRBV5-1 and TRBJ2-1; 11 positions match TRBD1. Germline V gene data show CDR1 as SGHRS and CDR2 as YFSETQ. After removal of 4 bases from V and 6 bases from J, the junction contained 6 bases not matched to a gene. CDR3 length: 15 amino acids.

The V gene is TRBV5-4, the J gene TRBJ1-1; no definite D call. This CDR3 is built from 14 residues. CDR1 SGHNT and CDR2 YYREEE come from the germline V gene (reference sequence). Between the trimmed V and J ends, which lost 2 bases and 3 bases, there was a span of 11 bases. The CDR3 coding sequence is TGTGCCAGCAGCTTTGGAGCCTATTACACTGAAGCTTTCTTT. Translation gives CASSFGAYYTEAFF.

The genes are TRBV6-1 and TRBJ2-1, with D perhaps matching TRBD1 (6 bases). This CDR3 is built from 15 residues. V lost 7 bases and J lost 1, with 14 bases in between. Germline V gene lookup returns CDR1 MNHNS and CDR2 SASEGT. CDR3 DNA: TGTGCCAGCAATACTCTGGGACAATCCTACAATGAGCAGTTCTTC. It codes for CASNTLGQSYNEQFF.

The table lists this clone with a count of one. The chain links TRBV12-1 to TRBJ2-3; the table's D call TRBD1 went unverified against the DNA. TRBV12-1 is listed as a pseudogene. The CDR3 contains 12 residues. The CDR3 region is CASSFWPDTQYF. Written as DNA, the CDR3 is TGTGCCAGCAGCTTTTGGCCAGATACGCAGTATTTT.

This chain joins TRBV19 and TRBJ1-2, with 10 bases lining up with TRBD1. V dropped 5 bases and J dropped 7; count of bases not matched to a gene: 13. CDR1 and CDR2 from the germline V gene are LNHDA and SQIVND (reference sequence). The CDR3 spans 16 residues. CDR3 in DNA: TGTGCCAGTAGTGCAGAAACCGGGACAGGGGAAAGTGGCTACACCTTC. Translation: CASSAETGTGESGYTF.

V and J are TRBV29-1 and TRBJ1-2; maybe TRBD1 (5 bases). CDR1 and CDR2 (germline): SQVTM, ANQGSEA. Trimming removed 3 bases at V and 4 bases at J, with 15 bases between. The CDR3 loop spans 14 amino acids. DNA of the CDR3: TGCAGCGTTGAGGTGGGACTTGGGTCCTATGGCTACACCTTC. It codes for CSVEVGLGSYGYTF.

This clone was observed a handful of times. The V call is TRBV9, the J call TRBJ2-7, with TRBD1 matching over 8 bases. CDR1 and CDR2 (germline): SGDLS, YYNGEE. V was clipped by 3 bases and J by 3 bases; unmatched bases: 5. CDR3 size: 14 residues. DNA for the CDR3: TGTGCCAGCAGCGCCGGACAGGGAGTCTACGAGCAGTACTTC. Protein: CASSAGQGVYEQYF.

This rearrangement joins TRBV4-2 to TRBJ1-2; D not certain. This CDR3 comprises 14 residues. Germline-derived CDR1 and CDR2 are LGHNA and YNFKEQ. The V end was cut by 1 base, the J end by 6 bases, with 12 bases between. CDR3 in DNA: TGTGCCAGCAGCCAAGTAGCAGTAGCCAATGGCTACACCTTC. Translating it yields CASSQVAVANGYTF.